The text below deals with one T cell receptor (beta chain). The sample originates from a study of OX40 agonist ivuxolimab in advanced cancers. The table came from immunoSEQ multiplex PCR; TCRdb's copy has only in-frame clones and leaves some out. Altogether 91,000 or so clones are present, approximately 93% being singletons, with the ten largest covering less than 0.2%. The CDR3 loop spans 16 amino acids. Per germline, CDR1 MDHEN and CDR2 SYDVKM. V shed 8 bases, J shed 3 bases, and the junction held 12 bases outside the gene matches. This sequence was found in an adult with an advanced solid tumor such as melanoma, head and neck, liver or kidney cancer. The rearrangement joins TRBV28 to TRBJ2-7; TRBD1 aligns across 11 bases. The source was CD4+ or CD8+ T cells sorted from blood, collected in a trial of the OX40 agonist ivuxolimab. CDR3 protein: CASYEPGTGGVYEQYF. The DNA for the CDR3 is TGTGCCAGCTACGAACCCGGGACAGGGGGAGTCTACGAGCAGTACTTC. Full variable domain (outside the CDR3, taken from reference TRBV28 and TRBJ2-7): DVKVTQSSRYLVKRTGEKVFLECVQDMDHENMFWYRQDPGLGLRLIYFSYDVKMKEKGDIPEGYSVSREKKERFSLILESASTNQTSMYLCASYEPGTGGVYEQYFGPGTRLTVT.